This is a list of T cell receptor beta chains from one sample in a study of cytomegalovirus exposure and HLA in healthy donors. TCRdb's table, derived via immunoSEQ multiplex PCR, lists solely in-frame clones and lacks some. The table records 100,000 to 150,000 clones, under 85% of them present only once. The sample taken for sequencing was PBMCs. All receptors come from a boy younger than 18 in good health and CMV-seronegative. Both conserved end residues are part of each CDR3. D genes are given only for firm matches. For some rows the clone size is stated as once, few or many, or as a class when expanded; others skip it.

clone size	V gene	J gene	D gene	CDR3 DNA	CDR3 protein
once	TRBV7-2	TRBJ2-1	.	TGTGCCAGCAGCTTAGACCCGAGCTCCTACAATGAGCAGTTCTTC	CASSLDPSSYNEQFF
.	TRBV5-4	TRBJ1-1	.	TGTGCCAGCAGCTTGGGGGCGAGGGTGGACACTGAAGCTTTCTTT	CASSLGARVDTEAFF
.	TRBV7-2	TRBJ2-3	.	TGTGCCAGCAGCTTAGACCGCTATAGCACAGATACGCAGTATTTT	CASSLDRYSTDTQYF
.	TRBV14	TRBJ2-1	.	TGTGCCAGCAGCAGTGTCTTGCGGAGCTACAATGAGCAGTTCTTC	CASSSVLRSYNEQFF
.	TRBV5-1	TRBJ2-3	TRBD1	TGCGCCAGCAGCTTGGCCGGTAGAGGACAGGCAACGGATACGCAGTATTTT	CASSLAGRGQATDTQYF
.	TRBV15	TRBJ2-5	.	TGTGCCACCAGCAGAGGGAGCCAGGCCGCAGGGCAAGAGACCCAGTACTTC	CATSRGSQAAGQETQYF
.	TRBV7-9	TRBJ2-3	TRBD2	TGTGCCAGCAGCTTAGGCGGGGGGTTCACAGATACGCAGTATTTT	CASSLGGGFTDTQYF
.	TRBV21-1	TRBJ1-1	.	TGTGCCAGCAGCCGGAACGACAGGGACACTGAAGCTTTCTTT	CASSRNDRDTEAFF
.	TRBV5-1	TRBJ1-1	.	TGCGCCAGCAGCTTAGGAACCGGGACTGAAGCTTTCTTT	CASSLGTGTEAFF
few	TRBV29-1	TRBJ1-1	.	TGCAGCGTTGAACAGGGTATGAACACTGAAGCTTTCTTT	CSVEQGMNTEAFF
once	TRBV6-5	TRBJ2-1	.	TGTGCCAGCAGTCACGGGGATGAGCAGTTCTTC	CASSHGDEQFF
.	TRBV9	TRBJ2-4	TRBD2	TGTGCCAGCAGCGCTGACCCGGGACTAGCGGGTTGGGACATTCAGTACTTC	CASSADPGLAGWDIQYF
.	TRBV7-2	TRBJ1-2	TRBD1	TGTGCCAGCAGCTTAGACAGGGGAGACTATGGCTACACCTTC	CASSLDRGDYGYTF
.	TRBV10-3	TRBJ2-1	TRBD1	TGTGCCACCTTAAGAACAGGGGGTTATGAGGATGAGCAGTTCTTC	CATLRTGGYEDEQFF
.	TRBV6-1	TRBJ1-5	.	TGTGCCAGCAGCATCGACGACAGGACCAATCAGCCCCAGCATTTT	CASSIDDRTNQPQHF
.	TRBV18	TRBJ1-2	TRBD1	TGTGCCAGCTCACCGGGACAGTATTATGGCTACACCTTC	CASSPGQYYGYTF
.	TRBV6-1	TRBJ1-2	TRBD1	TGTGCCAGCAGTGAATACAGGGGTGTGGGCTATGGCTACACCTTC	CASSEYRGVGYGYTF
.	TRBV5-4	TRBJ1-1	.	TGTGCCAGCAGCAGCCGACAGACCTTGAACACTGAAGCTTTCTTT	CASSSRQTLNTEAFF
.	TRBV2	TRBJ2-1	TRBD1	TGTGCCAGCAGTGGGGGACAGAGCTCCTACAATGAGCAGTTCTTC	CASSGGQSSYNEQFF
once	TRBV19	TRBJ1-2	.	TGTGCCAGTAGTGCGCAGGTTGGGGCCTATGGCTACACCTTC	CASSAQVGAYGYTF
few	TRBV5-4	TRBJ1-5	TRBD1	TGTGCCAGCAGCTTCGGGACAGGGGACAATCAGCCCCAGCATTTT	CASSFGTGDNQPQHF
.	TRBV6-5	TRBJ1-1	.	TGTGCCAGCAGTTACTCAGCCAGGGCCCCTGAAGCTTTCTTT	CASSYSARAPEAFF
.	TRBV9	TRBJ2-7	TRBD1	TGTGCCAGCAGCAACACAGGGGTCCCCTCCTACGAGCAGTACTTC	CASSNTGVPSYEQYF
.	TRBV5-1	TRBJ1-1	.	TGCGCCAGCAGCTTGGTATTTGGACAGCGGAATGAAGCTTTCTTT	CASSLVFGQRNEAFF
.	TRBV5-1	TRBJ2-3	.	TGCGCCAGCAGCGAGCTCGCCTCGGATACGCAGTATTTT	CASSELASDTQYF
few	TRBV4-3	TRBJ1-1	.	TGCGCCAGCAGCCGAACACATCCGAACACTGAAGCTTTCTTT	CASSRTHPNTEAFF
.	TRBV2	TRBJ1-1	.	TGTGCCAGCATAAAGGGGTACACTGAAGCTTTCTTT	CASIKGYTEAFF
.	TRBV5-1	TRBJ1-1	TRBD1	TGCGCCAGCAGCCTTTGGACAGGTAGAGATATGAACACTGAAGCTTTCTTT	CASSLWTGRDMNTEAFF
few	TRBV6-6	TRBJ1-1	.	TGTGCCAGCAATGGCCCCAACACTGAAGCTTTCTTT	CASNGPNTEAFF
.	TRBV12-1	TRBJ1-2	.	TGTGCCAGCAGCTTTGGAGACAGGGGAACTCCTGGCTACACCTTC	CASSFGDRGTPGYTF
.	TRBV4-1	TRBJ2-7	.	TGCGCCAGCAGCCAAGGCGGGGGCTTCTCCTACGAGCAGTACTTC	CASSQGGGFSYEQYF
.	TRBV9	TRBJ1-1	.	TGTGCCAGCAGCGTAGTAACAAGTGGAGCAGAAGCTTTCTTT	CASSVVTSGAEAFF
.	TRBV29-1	TRBJ2-5	TRBD1	TGCAGCGTTTTCAGGGGGCAAGAGACCCAGTACTTC	CSVFRGQETQYF
.	TRBV4-3	TRBJ2-7	.	TGCGCCAGCAGCCAAGATATTTCGGGAACCGGGTCCTACGAGCAGTACTTC	CASSQDISGTGSYEQYF
.	TRBV2	TRBJ1-5	.	TGTGCCAGCAGTGGGACAGAGGGGCATCAGCCCCAGCATTTT	CASSGTEGHQPQHF
.	TRBV7-9	TRBJ2-7	TRBD1	TGTGCCAGCAGCTTCGGGACAGTGTCCTACGAGCAGTACTTC	CASSFGTVSYEQYF
.	TRBV13	TRBJ2-7	.	TGTGCCAGCAGCTTAGGGGGGGGTAGACAGTACTTC	CASSLGGGRQYF
.	TRBV7-2	TRBJ1-5	TRBD1	TGTGCCAGCAGCTGGGACAGGGGTAATCAGCCCCAGCATTTT	CASSWDRGNQPQHF
.	TRBV7-9	TRBJ2-3	TRBD2	TGTGCCAGCAGCTTGACTAGCGGGAGGGGGACAGATACGCAGTATTTT	CASSLTSGRGTDTQYF
.	TRBV29-1	TRBJ2-1	.	TGCAGCGTTGTGTTCGGGGTCTGGGAGCAGTTCTTC	CSVVFGVWEQFF